Presented here are 16 T cell receptor beta chains from one specimen sequenced in a study of T cell repertoires and HLA-DP antigens. Their cognate antigens are unknown. Some clones are missing from TCRdb's copy, which holds only in-frame ones; the method was immunoSEQ multiplex PCR. Of approximately 89,000 clones in the sample, around nine tenths were seen once. The specimen was CD4+ T cells from PBMCs. Source of these receptors: a man aged 45-65 years in good health and CMV-seronegative.

The chain combines TRBV6-5 with TRBJ1-3; TRBD1 is a possible D gene (6 bases). This CDR3 spans 15 amino acids. The V gene lost 9 bases and the J gene lost 4 bases, with 19 bases spanning the gap. Germline lookup yields CDR1 MNHEY and CDR2 SVGAGI. CDR3 loop: CASQPGARFGNTIYF. CDR3 bases: TGTGCCAGTCAACCAGGGGCAAGATTCGGAAACACCATATATTTT.

The gene calls are TRBV6-1 and TRBJ2-2, with 9 bases matching TRBD1. V gave up 4 bases and J gave up 6 bases; unmatched junction bases: 6. Germline lookup yields CDR1 MNHNS and CDR2 SASEGT. The CDR3 has 15 amino acids. The CDR3 is CASSGGGTGSGELFF. Here the CDR3 DNA reads TGTGCCAGCAGTGGTGGGGGGACAGGGTCCGGGGAGCTGTTTTTT.

This chain links TRBV6-6 with TRBJ1-5, with 7 bases that match TRBD1. The CDR3 runs 14 residues. CDR1 and CDR2 (germline): MNHNY, SVGAGI (reference sequence). V was pared by 6 bases and J by 7 bases, with 9 bases of the junction left unmatched. CDR3 protein: CASRLTGIGQPQHF. DNA of the CDR3: TGTGCCAGCAGACTGACAGGGATCGGGCAGCCCCAGCATTTT.

J is TRBJ1-5 and V is TRBV6-5; possible D gene TRBD1, 5 bases. Trimming removed 8 bases from V and 1 base from J, with 12 bases in between. CDR3 length equals 14 residues. Per the germline V gene, CDR1 is MNHEY and CDR2 is SVGAGI. The CDR3 bases are TGTGCCAGCGGGGGGTTCGGGAGCAATCAGCCCCAGCATTTT. Its protein product is CASGGFGSNQPQHF.

The rearrangement links TRBV7-8 to TRBJ1-5; 9 nucleotides line up with TRBD1. This CDR3 is built from 18 residues. Germline-derived CDR1 and CDR2 are SGHVS and FQNEAQ. V shed 0 bases and J 2 bases; nucleotides not matched to a gene: 8. DNA for the CDR3: TGTGCCAGCAGCTTAGCTTCACAGGGGGCAGGCGGCAATCAGCCCCAGCATTTT. Its translation: CASSLASQGAGGNQPQHF. The full variable domain, in which reference TRBV7-8 and TRBJ1-5 provide the parts outside the CDR3, is GAGVSQSPRYKVAKRGQDVALRCDPISGHVSLFWYQQALGQGPEFLTYFQNEAQLDKSGLPSDRFFAERPEGSVSTLKIQRTQQEDSAVYLCASSLASQGAGGNQPQHFGDGTRLSIL.

The chain has TRBV6-6 and TRBJ1-1; D gene ambiguous. The CDR3 consists of 14 residues. The V end was cut by 7 bases, the J end by 0 bases, with 12 bases between. Germline V gene data show CDR1 as MNHNY and CDR2 as SVGAGI (reference sequence). The CDR3 DNA reads TGTGCCAGCAACTACGACTCGATGAACACTGAAGCTTTCTTT. Its translation is CASNYDSMNTEAFF.

The chain couples TRBV7-2 to TRBJ2-3; the match to TRBD2 covers 13 bases. Trimming removed 6 bases from V and 2 bases from J; junction bases left unmatched: 5. The CDR3 totals 16 residues. The V gene's germline CDR1 is SGHTA and CDR2 FQGNSA. The DNA of the CDR3 is TGTGCCAGCAGACTAGCGGGAGGGACCCCCACAGATACGCAGTATTTT. Protein: CASRLAGGTPTDTQYF.

This clone ranks as medium-sized. This sequence joins TRBV30 and TRBJ1-2; D unclear. This CDR3 contains 15 residues. V was trimmed by 0 bases and J by 2 bases, leaving 13 bases between them. Germline assignment: CDR1 GTSNPN and CDR2 SVGIG (reference sequence). In DNA, the CDR3 is TGTGCCTGGAGTGTACCCCGAACCATGAACTATGGCTACACCTTC. Protein sequence: CAWSVPRTMNYGYTF.

The rearrangement links TRBV5-5 to TRBJ2-7, with D hard to call. CDR3 length: 15 amino acids. Per the germline V gene, CDR1 is SGHKS and CDR2 is YYEKEE (reference sequence). V was cut by 0 bases and J by 2 bases, with 12 bases left in between. The CDR3 DNA sequence: TGTGCCAGCAGCTTGGTTAGCTCAGTCCCCTACGAGCAGTACTTC. Translating gives CASSLVSSVPYEQYF.

V is TRBV18 and J is TRBJ2-3, with D possibly matching TRBD1 (6 bases). CDR1 is KGHSH and CDR2 is LQKENI in the germline V gene. CDR3 size: 13 residues. V shed 3 bases and J shed 5 bases, with 9 bases lying between them. The chain's CDR3 is CASSPPGVDTQYF. The CDR3 DNA follows: TGTGCCAGCTCACCTCCAGGGGTAGATACGCAGTATTTT.

This clone was recorded once. The chain links TRBV5-4 to TRBJ2-3, with D unresolved. The germline V and J ends were trimmed by 2 bases and 0 bases, with 10 bases remaining between them. The CDR3 loop spans 15 amino acids. Germline V gene data show CDR1 as SGHNT and CDR2 as YYREEE (reference sequence). The CDR3: CASSFRASSTDTQYF. The CDR3 DNA is TGTGCCAGCAGCTTCCGGGCTTCTAGCACAGATACGCAGTATTTT.

This chain connects TRBV7-9 to TRBJ1-4; D ambiguous. This CDR3 region has 15 residues. The V and J ends lost 5 bases and 0 bases respectively, with 10 bases between them. Germline V gene lookup returns CDR1 SEHNR and CDR2 FQNEAQ (reference sequence). CDR3 bases: TGTGCCAGCAGCAGCGGAGCTGCAACTAATGAAAAACTGTTTTTT. Protein sequence: CASSSGAATNEKLFF.

The chain recombines TRBV5-1 with TRBJ2-5; D is unresolved. With 1 base removed from V and 2 bases from J, the gap between germline ends came to 9 bases. Germline CDR1 SGHRS, CDR2 YFSETQ. The CDR3 contains 14 residues. The CDR3 region has the DNA TGCGCCAGCAGCTTGAGTGGCAGACAAGAGACCCAGTACTTC. Encoded protein: CASSLSGRQETQYF.

The chain couples TRBV29-1 to TRBJ1-3; 8 bases line up with TRBD1. This CDR3 is 16 amino acids long. Germline-derived CDR1 and CDR2 are SQVTM and ANQGSEA. J lost 0 bases, V lost 6 bases, and 10 bases had no gene match. DNA for the CDR3: TGCAGCGTGGTTATGGGACAGGCCAGCTCTGGAAACACCATATATTTT. As protein: CSVVMGQASSGNTIYF.

In its sample, this clone was seen a few times. This chain joins TRBV10-1 and TRBJ2-1; D is possibly TRBD2 (6 bases). V shed 5 bases and J shed 10 bases, with 15 bases lying between them. The CDR3 covers 13 residues. Germline CDR1 and CDR2: WNHNN and SYGVQD (reference sequence). The CDR3 DNA is TGCGCCAGCAGTTCAGAACGGGACTTCGAGCAGTTCTTC. Its translation is CASSSERDFEQFF.

CDR3 in DNA: TGTGCCAGCTGGTTCAGGGCCCACGAGCAGTACTTC. It encodes CASWFRAHEQYF. V and J are TRBV6-5 and TRBJ2-7; D possibly corresponds to TRBD1 (5 bases). Germline CDR1 and CDR2: MNHEY and SVGAGI. V was shortened by 8 bases and J by 5 bases, with 13 bases between the two germline ends. The CDR3 has 12 amino acids.